Each of the 17 T cell receptor beta chains below was sequenced from the same sample in a study of CD8 T cells in ankylosing spondylitis. From the 5' RACE reads, TCRdb called clonotypes with MiXCR, one entry per CDR3 protein. The sample holds 30,000 or so distinct CDR3 sequences, about 5.2% seen once. Sequencing was performed on blood, either unsorted or a sorted T cell fraction (not recorded which). The origin of the receptors is a female donor with ankylosing spondylitis or in good health (not recorded which).

This clonotype was found many times. V and J are TRBV9 and TRBJ1-2; D may be TRBD1 (5 bases). Germline V lookup: CDR1 SGDLS, CDR2 YYNGEE. The CDR3 sequence is 12 residues long. V lost 3 bases, J lost 5 bases, and 8 bases lay in between. The CDR3 spells CASSGGGYGYTF. DNA of the CDR3: TGTGCCAGCAGCGGGGGGGGATATGGCTACACCTTC. Looking up the rest from reference TRBV9 and TRBJ1-2 gives the full variable domain: DSGVTQTPKHLITATGQRVTLRCSPRSGDLSVYWYQQSLDQGLQFLIQYYNGEERAKGNILERFSAQQFPDLHSELNLSSLELGDSALYFCASSGGGYGYTFGSGTRLTVV.

This clonotype was observed many times. The gene calls are TRBV9 and TRBJ2-1; TRBD1 agrees at 7 bases. The germline gives CDR1 SGDLS, CDR2 YYNGEE. Trimming took 1 base from V and 7 from J; bases not matched to a gene: 8. There are 15 residues in the CDR3. CDR3 sequence: CASSVSPNRGNEQFF. The CDR3 bases are TGTGCCAGCAGCGTAAGCCCTAACAGGGGAAATGAGCAGTTCTTC.

This clonotype was seen ten or more times. The chain is built from TRBV9 and TRBJ2-1, with TRBD2 as a possible D gene (6 bases). In germline, CDR1 is SGDLS, CDR2 YYNGEE. The V end was cut by 4 bases, the J end by 2 bases, with 13 bases between. This CDR3 contains 15 residues. The CDR3 protein is CASSLASETYNEQFF. The CDR3 DNA reads as TGTGCCAGCAGCCTCGCTAGCGAAACCTACAATGAGCAGTTCTTC.

This clonotype was detected ten times or more. This sequence joins TRBV9 and TRBJ1-4; D not certain. The CDR3 runs to 15 residues. Germline lookup yields CDR1 SGDLS and CDR2 YYNGEE. Trimming removed 0 bases from V and 8 bases from J, with 14 bases in between. The CDR3 coding sequence is TGTGCCAGCAGCGTAGCCTCTCAGGTCGGGGAAAAACTGTTTTTT. Translated, it gives CASSVASQVGEKLFF. Full variable domain (remainder filled in from reference TRBV9 and TRBJ1-4): DSGVTQTPKHLITATGQRVTLRCSPRSGDLSVYWYQQSLDQGLQFLIQYYNGEERAKGNILERFSAQQFPDLHSELNLSSLELGDSALYFCASSVASQVGEKLFFGSGTQLSVL.

This clonotype has more than one count but fewer than ten. This rearrangement joins TRBV9 to TRBJ2-3; TRBD2 agrees at 13 bases. The V and J ends lost 0 bases and 2 bases, in that order; junction bases with no gene match: 12. The CDR3 is 20 amino acids. The germline CDR1 and CDR2 sequences are SGDLS and YYNGEE. The CDR3: CASSVGALAGGPWNTDTQYF. CDR3 DNA: TGTGCCAGCAGCGTAGGGGCACTAGCGGGGGGGCCCTGGAACACAGATACGCAGTATTTT.

This clonotype was picked up many times. This sequence joins TRBV9 and TRBJ2-5; 8 positions agree with TRBD1. CDR1 and CDR2 from the germline V gene are SGDLS and YYNGEE. J lost 5 bases, V lost 0 bases, and 9 bases had no gene match. The CDR3 is 16 residues long. This CDR3 is CASSVVPTGGGETQYF. CDR3 sequence (DNA): TGTGCCAGCAGCGTAGTCCCCACAGGGGGTGGGGAGACCCAGTACTTC.

This clonotype showed up many times. The chain uses TRBV9 and TRBJ2-3; 8 bases are a match to TRBD2. With V trimmed by 2 bases and J by 2 bases, 1 base remained unmatched. This CDR3 comprises 14 residues. Germline CDR1 SGDLS, CDR2 YYNGEE. CDR3 nucleotide sequence: TGTGCCAGCAGCGTTAGCGGGAACACAGATACGCAGTATTTT. Protein: CASSVSGNTDTQYF.

This clonotype was observed a few times. The rearrangement links TRBV9 to TRBJ1-1, with no clear D. CDR1 is SGDLS, CDR2 YYNGEE, per germline. V shed 0 bases and J shed 0 bases, with 12 bases lying between them. CDR3 length: 16 amino acids. DNA of the CDR3: TGTGCCAGCAGCGTAGCGGCGGTAAGCCTGAACACTGAAGCTTTCTTT. As protein: CASSVAAVSLNTEAFF.

The V call is TRBV9, the J call TRBJ2-4, with TRBD2 as a possible D gene (6 bases). This CDR3 is 16 amino acids long. The germline gives CDR1 SGDLS, CDR2 YYNGEE. Trimming left V 0 bases short and J 5 bases short, with 15 bases between. The CDR3 sequence is CASSVGLGSGENIQYF. CDR3 bases: TGTGCCAGCAGCGTAGGACTAGGATCGGGCGAAAACATTCAGTACTTC.

This clonotype was recorded many times. This rearrangement joins TRBV9 to TRBJ2-1; the match to TRBD2 covers 9 bases. The CDR3 is 16 residues long. In germline, CDR1 is SGDLS, CDR2 YYNGEE. With 2 bases clipped from V and 8 bases from J, the junction kept 11 bases outside the gene matches. This chain's CDR3 is CASSVQGREGHDEQFF. The DNA of the CDR3 is TGTGCCAGCAGCGTCCAAGGGCGGGAGGGCCATGATGAGCAGTTCTTC.

This clonotype was detected ten times or more. The genes are TRBV9 and TRBJ1-3, with D uncertain. Trimming removed 0 bases at V and 0 bases at J, with 10 bases between. Looked up from germline, CDR1 is SGDLS and CDR2 is YYNGEE. The CDR3 is made up of 16 amino acids. The CDR3 sequence: CASSVEGSLSGNTIYF. CDR3 nucleotide sequence: TGTGCCAGCAGCGTAGAGGGCAGCCTCTCTGGAAACACCATATATTTT.

The genes are TRBV9 and TRBJ2-2, with TRBD1 matching 7 bases. The CDR3 runs 13 residues. The J segment lost 7 bases and the V segment lost 1 base, leaving 1 base of the junction unmatched. Germline CDR1 and CDR2: SGDLS and YYNGEE. The CDR3 here is CASSVRDSGELFF. Here the CDR3 DNA reads TGTGCCAGCAGCGTAAGGGACAGCGGGGAGCTGTTTTTT.

Ten or more counts support this clonotype. This chain uses TRBV9 with TRBJ2-2, with D possibly matching TRBD1 (6 bases). CDR3 length: 17 amino acids. The V and J ends lost 3 bases and 4 bases respectively, with 19 bases between them. CDR1 SGDLS and CDR2 YYNGEE come from the germline V gene. The CDR3 DNA sequence: TGTGCCAGCAGCGCGCGGTCCGGGGCAGGGGTCACCGGGGAGCTGTTTTTT. The encoded protein is CASSARSGAGVTGELFF.

This clonotype was counted many times. The chain combines TRBV9 with TRBJ2-3, with unresolved D. Trimming cost V 4 bases and J 6 bases, with 9 bases left between them. This CDR3 contains 12 residues. From germline, CDR1 is SGDLS and CDR2 YYNGEE. CDR3 region: CASSPELDTQYF. For the CDR3, the DNA is TGTGCCAGCAGCCCCGAGCTGGATACGCAGTATTTT.

This clonotype was observed at least ten times. The rearrangement uses TRBV9 and TRBJ2-3; 11 bases are shared with TRBD2. From germline, CDR1 is SGDLS and CDR2 YYNGEE. The length of the CDR3 is 16 residues. Germline trimming cut 3 bases from V and 7 bases from J; bases unmatched to any gene: 10. CDR3 nucleotides: TGTGCCAGCAGCGCACCGACTAGCGGGGTCTCTCATACGCAGTATTTT. Its protein product is CASSAPTSGVSHTQYF. Full variable domain (missing parts from reference TRBV9 and TRBJ2-3): DSGVTQTPKHLITATGQRVTLRCSPRSGDLSVYWYQQSLDQGLQFLIQYYNGEERAKGNILERFSAQQFPDLHSELNLSSLELGDSALYFCASSAPTSGVSHTQYFGPGTRLTVL.

This clonotype was seen ten or more times. The chain couples TRBV9 to TRBJ1-2; D is uncertain. CDR3 size: 14 residues. Trimming removed 1 base from V and 4 bases from J, with 11 bases in between. Germline CDR1 SGDLS, CDR2 YYNGEE. CDR3 nucleotide sequence: TGTGCCAGCAGCGTACTCGACGGTCCCTATGGCTACACCTTC. Translating gives CASSVLDGPYGYTF.

This clonotype was seen many times. The chain uses TRBV9 and TRBJ2-1; D uncertain. Germline V lookup: CDR1 SGDLS, CDR2 YYNGEE. V lost 3 bases and J 7 bases, leaving 14 bases between the germline ends. This CDR3 is built from 14 residues. The CDR3 is CASSDGPPGNEQFF. The CDR3 bases are TGTGCCAGCAGCGACGGACCACCTGGGAATGAGCAGTTCTTC.